The next 8 T cell receptor beta chains were all read from a single sample in a study of human T cells and chemical hapten exposure. MiXCR was run by TCRdb on the RACE reads, yielding one entry per CDR3 protein. The sample records some 74,000 distinct CDR3 sequences, 10% to 15% being singletons. Indicated time point: patch test 3, about 24 weeks after DPC sensitization. Treatment here: therapeutic diphenylcyclopropenone sensitization with weekly scalp DPC. Specimen: whole blood, collected in connection with sensitization to the hapten diphenylcyclopropenone (DPC). The origin of the receptors is a woman in her fifties or sixties with alopecia areata. Some clones in this sample may be carry-over from other donors' samples.

The CDR3 coding sequence is TGTGCCAGCAGCACAGGACTGGTACAAATGAACACTGAAGCTTTCTTT. Its protein is CASSTGLVQMNTEAFF. The chain uses TRBV7-9 and TRBJ1-1; possibly TRBD1 for D (5 bases). V gave up 5 bases and J gave up 0 bases, with 16 bases separating them. The CDR3 is 16 residues long. Germline values: CDR1 SEHNR, CDR2 FQNEAQ (reference sequence).

Ten or more counts support this clonotype. The chain joins TRBV10-2 to TRBJ2-1; 14 bases align to TRBD2. The ends lost 6 bases at V and 7 bases at J; junction bases unmatched: 5. CDR3 length: 15 residues. CDR1 is WSHSY and CDR2 is SAAADI in the germline V gene. Here the CDR3 reads CASRARLAGGNEQFF. The CDR3 DNA is TGCGCCAGCAGAGCCCGACTAGCGGGAGGGAATGAGCAGTTCTTC.

This clonotype was seen a few times. The V and J genes are TRBV24-1 and TRBJ1-1, with a possible D match to TRBD1 (5 bases). The V gene's germline CDR1 is KGHDR and CDR2 SFDVKD. CDR3 length: 18 residues. Trimming cost V 1 base and J 0 bases, with 17 bases left between them. The CDR3 here is CATSDFKVEGPVNTEAFF. The CDR3 region has the DNA TGTGCCACCAGTGATTTTAAGGTGGAGGGGCCCGTGAACACTGAAGCTTTCTTT.

This clonotype was found a few times. DNA for the CDR3: TGTGCCAGTAAAGGGGCCTCTGGGGCCAACGTCCTGACTTTC. It is translated as CASKGASGANVLTF. This chain joins TRBV12-3 or TRBV12-4 and TRBJ2-6, with D tentatively TRBD1 (5 bases). This CDR3 spans 14 amino acids. Trimming shortened V by 9 bases and J by 0 bases, and 9 bases separated the two germline ends.

The chain couples TRBV5-1 to TRBJ2-3; TRBD2 matches at 8 bases. The CDR3 totals 20 residues. The germline V gene has CDR1 SGHRS and CDR2 YFSETQ. The V and J ends lost 3 bases and 0 bases, in that order; junction bases with no gene match: 18. CDR3 nucleotides: TGCGCCAGCAGCTCTGCGGTCGGACTAGCCGGAACCTCTAGCACAGATACGCAGTATTTT. It codes for CASSSAVGLAGTSSTDTQYF.

This clonotype was recorded at least ten times. The V call is TRBV3-1, the J call TRBJ2-7, with 10 bases fitting TRBD2. This CDR3 is built from 17 residues. Germline CDR1 reads LGHDT; CDR2 reads YNNKEL (reference sequence). Trimming at V came to 5 bases and at J to 5 bases, leaving 15 bases not matched to a gene. CDR3 DNA: TGTGCCAGCAGCTCTACTAGCGGGGTTGTCATTTTGGACGAGCAGTACTTC. Protein: CASSSTSGVVILDEQYF.

The DNA of the CDR3 is TGCAGCGGAACGACAGGGACCTACAATGAGCAGTTCTTC. Protein product: CSGTTGTYNEQFF. The chain is built from TRBV29-1 and TRBJ2-1; 7 nucleotides match TRBD1. Germline assignment: CDR1 SQVTM and CDR2 ANQGSEA. J was trimmed by 2 bases and V by 7 bases; bases with no gene match: 5. The CDR3 covers 13 residues.

This clonotype was observed at least ten times. The chain carries TRBV11-3 and TRBJ2-1, with 9 positions matching TRBD1. Germline V lookup: CDR1 SGHNT, CDR2 YENEEA. V was clipped by 1 base and J by 7 bases; unmatched bases: 5. The length of the CDR3 is 15 residues. CDR3: CASSLGGTGRNEQFF. DNA for the CDR3: TGTGCCAGCAGCTTAGGTGGGACAGGGAGGAATGAGCAGTTCTTC.